This T cell receptor beta chain was sequenced during a study of cytomegalovirus exposure and HLA in healthy donors. Clones were read by immunoSEQ multiplex PCR, and TCRdb kept only the in-frame ones, dropping some. The top ten clones hold less than 3% of a sample with 200,000 to 250,000 clones, about 87% of them seen once. CDR1 is KGHSH, CDR2 LQKENI, per germline. J was trimmed by 3 bases and V by 4 bases; bases with no gene match: 8. The CDR3 contains 15 residues. Notes on this clone: Its antigen remains unknown.

General study points: Over 150 TCR beta chains were listed as cytomegalovirus-associated. In vitro work confirmed that a few CMV-associated chains recognize CMV antigens.

The specimen was PBMCs. This receptor was identified in a man aged 18 to 29 in good health and CMV-seronegative. The chain joins TRBV18 to TRBJ2-5, with 7 positions matching TRBD1. As DNA, the CDR3 is TGTGCCAGCTCACGGGGGATTACAGGGGAAGAGACCCAGTACTTC. It is translated as CASSRGITGEETQYF.